This TCR beta chain was identified during a study of technical replicates of blood from several donors. The CDR3 has 15 residues. CDR1 is SGHTA, CDR2 FQGNSA, per germline. V lost 5 bases and J 4 bases, leaving 12 bases between the germline ends. Measured with immunoSEQ multiplex PCR; TCRdb has only the in-frame clones, and not every one. This table has about 56,000 clones, around 93% appearing once. Sequencing input: PBMCs. The chain recombines TRBV7-2 with TRBJ2-6; no firm D call. The sequence derives from a human donor in good health. Some clones in this sample may be carry-over from other donors' samples. This chain's CDR3 is CASSPFPRGANVLTF. In nucleotides, the CDR3 is TGTGCCAGCAGCCCCTTTCCCCGGGGGGCCAACGTCCTGACTTTC.